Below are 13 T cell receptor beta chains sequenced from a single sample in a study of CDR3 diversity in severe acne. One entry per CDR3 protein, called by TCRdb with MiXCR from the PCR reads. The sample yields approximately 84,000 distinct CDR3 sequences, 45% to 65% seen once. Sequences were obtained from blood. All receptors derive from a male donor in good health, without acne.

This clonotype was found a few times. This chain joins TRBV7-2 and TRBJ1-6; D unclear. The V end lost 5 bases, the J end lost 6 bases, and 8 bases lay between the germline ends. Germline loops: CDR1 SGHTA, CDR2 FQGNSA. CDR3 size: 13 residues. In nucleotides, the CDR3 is TGTGCCAGCAGCCCCCAACCTAATTCACCCCTCCACTTT. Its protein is CASSPQPNSPLHF.

CDR3 bases: TGTGCCAGCAGCTTGACAGGGGTGGAGGGAACTGAAGCTTTCTTT. Its protein product is CASSLTGVEGTEAFF. The chain uses TRBV7-6 and TRBJ1-1, with 8 bases that match TRBD1. Germline CDR1 reads SGHVS; CDR2 reads FNYEAQ. The V segment lost 3 bases and the J segment 5 bases; nucleotides outside the gene matches: 8. The CDR3 extends over 15 amino acids.

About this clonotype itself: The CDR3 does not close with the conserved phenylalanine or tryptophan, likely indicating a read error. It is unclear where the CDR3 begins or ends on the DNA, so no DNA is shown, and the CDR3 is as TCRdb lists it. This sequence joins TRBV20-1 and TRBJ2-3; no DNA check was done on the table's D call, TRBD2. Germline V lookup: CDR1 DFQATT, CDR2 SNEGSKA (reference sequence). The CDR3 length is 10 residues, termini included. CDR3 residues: CSALQVGTNY.

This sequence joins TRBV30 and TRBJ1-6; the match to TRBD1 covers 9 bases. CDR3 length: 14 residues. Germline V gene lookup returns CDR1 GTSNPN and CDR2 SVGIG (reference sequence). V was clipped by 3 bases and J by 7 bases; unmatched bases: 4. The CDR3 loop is CAWRGQGRNSPLHF. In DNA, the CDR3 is TGTGCCTGGAGGGGACAGGGTCGGAATTCACCCCTCCACTTT.

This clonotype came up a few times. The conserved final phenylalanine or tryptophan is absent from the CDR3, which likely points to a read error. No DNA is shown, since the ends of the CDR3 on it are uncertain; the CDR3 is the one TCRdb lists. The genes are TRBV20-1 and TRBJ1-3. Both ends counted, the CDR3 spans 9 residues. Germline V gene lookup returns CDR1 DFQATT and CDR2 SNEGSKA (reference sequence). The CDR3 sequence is CSARDALNT.

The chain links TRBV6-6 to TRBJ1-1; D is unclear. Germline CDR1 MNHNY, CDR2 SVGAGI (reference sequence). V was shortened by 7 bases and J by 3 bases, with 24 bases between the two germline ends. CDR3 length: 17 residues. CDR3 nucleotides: TGTGCCAGCATGGGTATCGGGAGGGAGGGCTGGTACACTGAAGCTTTCTTT. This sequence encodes CASMGIGREGWYTEAFF.

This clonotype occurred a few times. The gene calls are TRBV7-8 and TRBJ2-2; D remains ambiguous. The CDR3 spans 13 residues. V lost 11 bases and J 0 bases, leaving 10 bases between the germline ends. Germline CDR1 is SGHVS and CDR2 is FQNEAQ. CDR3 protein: CAAVAANTGELFF. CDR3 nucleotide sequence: TGTGCCGCCGTCGCCGCGAACACCGGGGAGCTGTTTTTT.

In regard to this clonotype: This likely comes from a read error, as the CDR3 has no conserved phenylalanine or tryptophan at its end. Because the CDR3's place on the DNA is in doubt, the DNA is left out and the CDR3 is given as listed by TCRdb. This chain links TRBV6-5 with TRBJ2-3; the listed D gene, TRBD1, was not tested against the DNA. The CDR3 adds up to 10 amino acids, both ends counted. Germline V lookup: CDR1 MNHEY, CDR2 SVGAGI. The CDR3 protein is CASSGRGRGY.

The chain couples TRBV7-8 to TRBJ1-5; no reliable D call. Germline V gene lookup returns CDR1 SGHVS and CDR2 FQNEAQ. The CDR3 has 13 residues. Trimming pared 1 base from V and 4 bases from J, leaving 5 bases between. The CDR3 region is CASSLDVNQPQHF. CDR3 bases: TGTGCCAGCAGCTTAGACGTTAATCAGCCCCAGCATTTT.

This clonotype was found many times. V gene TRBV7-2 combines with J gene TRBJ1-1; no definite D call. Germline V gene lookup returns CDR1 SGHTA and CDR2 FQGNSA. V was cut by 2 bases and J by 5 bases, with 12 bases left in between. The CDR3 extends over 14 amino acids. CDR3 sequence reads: CASSLFSRFTEAFF. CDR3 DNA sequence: TGTGCCAGCAGCTTATTTTCGCGGTTTACTGAAGCTTTCTTT.

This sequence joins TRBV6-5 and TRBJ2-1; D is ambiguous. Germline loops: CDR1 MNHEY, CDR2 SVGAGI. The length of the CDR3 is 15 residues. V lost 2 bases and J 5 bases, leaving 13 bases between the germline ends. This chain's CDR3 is CASSYDWTGNNEQFF. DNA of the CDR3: TGTGCCAGCAGTTACGACTGGACGGGCAACAATGAGCAGTTCTTC.

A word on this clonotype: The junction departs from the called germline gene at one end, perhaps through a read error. The CDR3 region is CASSQGRGYEQYF. For the CDR3, the DNA is TGTGCTAGCAGCCAGGGCAGGGGATACGAGCAGTACTTC. The chain employs TRBV7-7 and TRBJ2-7, with D possibly TRBD1 on 6 matching bases. CDR1 is SSHAT, CDR2 FNYEAQ, per germline (reference sequence). The CDR3 covers 13 residues.

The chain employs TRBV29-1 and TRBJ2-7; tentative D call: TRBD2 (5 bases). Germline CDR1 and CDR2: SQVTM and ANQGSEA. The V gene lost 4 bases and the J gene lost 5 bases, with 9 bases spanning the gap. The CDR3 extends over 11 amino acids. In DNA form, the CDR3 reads TGCAGCGTTGGAGGGCGGGACGAGCAGTACTTC. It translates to CSVGGRDEQYF.